This TCR beta chain came from a study of tumor-infiltrating lymphocytes in primary liver carcinoma. Total RNA amounting to about 520 ng was the source from which TCR beta cDNA was made with a constant-region primer. The TCR beta library was amplified through three nested multiplex PCR rounds in a modified ARM-PCR procedure. The study ran its first two PCR rounds for about 11 cycles each, using TRBV1-TRBV30 forward primers and a C-beta reverse primer. MiXCR, run by TCRdb on the multiplex PCR reads, gives a single entry per CDR3 protein. The sample has roughly 200,000 distinct CDR3 sequences, approximately 80% seen once; the top ten hold 15% to 20%. Unsorted bulk tissue of roughly 20-31 mg yielded co-extracted RNA and DNA. Comment on this clonotype: The germline gene is not matched at one end of the junction; a read error may be the cause.

Germline V CDR1 and CDR2: SQVTM, ANQGSEA. This CDR3 is built from 14 residues. Material for sequencing was tumor tissue from primary liver carcinoma. The clonotype originates from a man aged 40-49 years with primary liver carcinoma and hepatitis B virus infection. The rearrangement links TRBV29-1 to TRBJ2-7; the match to TRBD1 covers 9 bases. DNA of the CDR3: TGCGGCGTTGATTCGGGACAGGGTTCATACGAACAGTACTTC. Translation: CGVDSGQGSYEQYF.